One sample yielded the 26 T cell receptor beta chains listed below, sequenced in a study of early T cells in non-severe SARS-CoV-2 infection. TCRdb recomputed calls from the 5' RACE reads with MiXCR, one row per CDR3 protein. The sample lists roughly 32,000 distinct CDR3 sequences, 3% to 4% occurring once. The sample taken for sequencing was whole blood. These receptors were obtained from an adult who was a healthcare worker with PCR-confirmed SARS-CoV-2 infection or an uninfected control (not recorded which).

This clonotype showed up many times. The chain carries TRBV6-2 or TRBV6-3 and TRBJ2-7; D gene unclear. The germline V gene encodes CDR1 MNHEY and CDR2 SVGEGT. The V end lost 4 bases, the J end lost 0 bases, and 7 bases lay between the germline ends. There are 13 residues in the CDR3. CDR3 DNA sequence: TGTGCCAGCAGTTCAGTGTTCTCCTACGAGCAGTACTTC. Translation: CASSSVFSYEQYF.

This clonotype showed up many times. V is TRBV5-6 and J is TRBJ1-2; D might be TRBD1 (5 bases). This CDR3 region has 16 residues. The V end lost 0 bases, the J end lost 6 bases, and 18 bases lay between the germline ends. CDR1 is SGHDT, CDR2 YYEEEE, per germline. Written as DNA, the CDR3 is TGTGCCAGCAGCTTGGGCCGAGCCCGGGGCTGGGATGGCTACACCTTC. Encoded protein: CASSLGRARGWDGYTF.

This clonotype was observed many times. V is TRBV15 and J is TRBJ2-7; D not resolved. The CDR3 covers 14 residues. Trimming removed 1 base at V and 4 bases at J, with 11 bases between. Germline V CDR1 and CDR2: LNHNV, YYDKDF (reference sequence). The CDR3 nucleotides read TGTGCCACCAGCAGAGTGGGGTTTGAGTACGAGCAGTACTTC. Translated: CATSRVGFEYEQYF.

This clonotype turned up a few times. The chain combines TRBV20-1 with TRBJ1-3, with D unresolved. Deletions cut 5 bases from V and 0 bases from J, with 11 bases between. The germline gives CDR1 DFQATT, CDR2 SNEGSKA (reference sequence). The CDR3 length is 14 residues. This CDR3 reads CSAPTPNSGNTIYF. CDR3 sequence (DNA): TGCAGTGCTCCTACCCCCAACTCTGGAAACACCATATATTTT.

This clonotype was seen a few times. This sequence joins TRBV15 and TRBJ2-7; 9 nucleotides match TRBD1. Germline V CDR1 and CDR2: LNHNV, YYDKDF (reference sequence). The CDR3 has 15 amino acids. After removal of 2 bases from V and 0 bases from J, the junction contained 2 bases not matched to a gene. This chain's CDR3 is CATSRYRGLSYEQYF. CDR3 in DNA: TGTGCCACCAGCAGATACAGGGGGCTCTCCTACGAGCAGTACTTC.

This clonotype was observed many times. V is TRBV7-8 and J is TRBJ2-3, with 11 positions matching TRBD2. Germline lookup yields CDR1 SGHVS and CDR2 FQNEAQ. The CDR3 is made up of 16 amino acids. With 5 bases clipped from V and 1 base from J, the junction kept 5 bases outside the gene matches. CDR3 in DNA: TGTGCCAGCAGCGTACTGACTAGCGGGGGCACAGATACGCAGTATTTT. Its protein is CASSVLTSGGTDTQYF.

This clonotype was counted at least ten times. The chain uses TRBV4-2 and TRBJ2-3; D ambiguous. The CDR3 is made up of 15 amino acids. Germline V gives CDR1 LGHNA, CDR2 YNFKEQ. V gave up 0 bases and J gave up 2 bases, with 9 bases separating them. The CDR3 DNA reads as TGTGCCAGCAGCCAAGAGTGGGTAACCACAGATACGCAGTATTTT. Its protein is CASSQEWVTTDTQYF.

Many counts were recorded for this clonotype. The chain is built from TRBV29-1 and TRBJ2-7; D may be TRBD2 (5 bases). The CDR3 sequence is 16 residues long. CDR1 is SQVTM, CDR2 ANQGSEA, per germline. This CDR3 reads CRKRTADNTSGYEQYF. The CDR3 region has the DNA TGCAGGAAGCGGACGGCGGATAACACGTCCGGCTACGAGCAGTACTTC.

V gene TRBV19 combines with J gene TRBJ2-2; the D gene is possibly TRBD2 (5 bases). V gave up 3 bases and J gave up 3 bases, with 8 bases separating them. The V gene's germline CDR1 is LNHDA and CDR2 SQIVND (reference sequence). The CDR3 is 14 amino acids. Here the CDR3 DNA reads TGTGCCAGTAGTATGTTGAGGGACACCGGGGAGCTGTTTTTT. It specifies CASSMLRDTGELFF.

The chain uses TRBV24-1 and TRBJ2-1, with a tentative D call TRBD2 (5 bases). This CDR3 comprises 16 residues. Trimming cost V 1 base and J 0 bases, with 9 bases left between them. CDR1 is KGHDR, CDR2 SFDVKD, per germline. This CDR3 is CATSDFRGSSYNEQFF. The DNA for the CDR3 is TGTGCCACCAGTGATTTTCGGGGTAGCTCCTACAATGAGCAGTTCTTC.

This clonotype occurred a few times. This sequence joins TRBV11-3 and TRBJ1-5, with 7 positions matching TRBD1. Germline lookup yields CDR1 SGHNT and CDR2 YENEEA. The junction had 4 bases not matched to a gene; V was cut back by 5 bases and J by 3 bases. The CDR3 sequence is 14 residues long. CDR3 sequence reads: CASSLGQYNQPQHF. CDR3 sequence (DNA): TGTGCCAGCAGCCTGGGACAGTACAATCAGCCCCAGCATTTT.

The CDR3 sequence is CATSPGLADNEQFF. DNA of the CDR3: TGTGCCACCAGTCCGGGACTAGCGGACAATGAGCAGTTCTTC. This chain connects TRBV24-1 to TRBJ2-1; 11 positions match TRBD2. V dropped 6 bases and J dropped 5; count of bases not matched to a gene: 2. Germline loops: CDR1 KGHDR, CDR2 SFDVKD. The CDR3 runs to 14 residues.

The sample holds many counts of this clonotype. The chain employs TRBV6-6 and TRBJ1-2; a possible D gene is TRBD1 (6 bases). V lost 6 bases and J lost 8, with 16 bases in between. CDR1 is MNHNY, CDR2 SVGAGI, per germline (reference sequence). This CDR3 is 13 amino acids long. The CDR3 sequence: CASRPTGPGGYTF. The CDR3 nucleotides read TGTGCCAGCAGGCCCACAGGGCCCGGAGGCTACACCTTC.

This clonotype came up many times. The chain carries TRBV6-2 or TRBV6-3 and TRBJ2-5, with 7 nucleotides matching TRBD1. The CDR3 runs 13 residues. The trim removed 5 bases at V and 2 bases at J, leaving 2 bases unmatched. CDR1 and CDR2 from the germline V gene are MNHEY and SVGEGT. This CDR3 is CASSRDSQETQYF. CDR3 sequence (DNA): TGTGCCAGCAGTAGGGACAGTCAAGAGACCCAGTACTTC.

The CDR3 DNA sequence: TGCAGCGCTCTCGGGTCGACCTCGAGCTCTGGAAACACCATATATTTT. Translated, it gives CSALGSTSSSGNTIYF. The chain links TRBV29-1 to TRBJ1-3, with D uncertain. Trimming left V 7 bases short and J 0 bases short, with 19 bases between. The CDR3 is 16 amino acids. The germline V gene encodes CDR1 SQVTM and CDR2 ANQGSEA. Variable domain in full (rest from reference TRBV29-1 and TRBJ1-3): SAVISQKPSRDICQRGTSLTIQCQVDSQVTMMFWYRQQPGQSLTLIATANQGSEATYESGFVIDKFPISRPNLTFSTLTVSNMSPEDSSIYLCSALGSTSSSGNTIYFGEGSWLTVV.

In this sample, this clonotype turned up many times. The V and J genes are TRBV6-5 and TRBJ2-1; 9 bases agree with TRBD2. Germline lookup yields CDR1 MNHEY and CDR2 SVGAGI. This CDR3 region has 20 residues. Trimming removed 2 bases from V and 0 bases from J; junction bases left unmatched: 14. The CDR3 spells CASSYRTGTSYHNSYNEQFF. DNA for the CDR3: TGTGCCAGCAGTTACCGAACCGGGACTAGCTACCACAACTCCTACAATGAGCAGTTCTTC.

V gene TRBV19 combines with J gene TRBJ1-1; D not certain. The germline gives CDR1 LNHDA, CDR2 SQIVND (reference sequence). The CDR3 has 11 amino acids. Trimming removed 8 bases at V and 10 bases at J, with 14 bases between. CDR3 region: CASQVGRLAFF. CDR3 DNA: TGTGCCAGTCAAGTGGGCAGATTAGCTTTCTTT.

This clonotype was observed at least ten times. This chain joins TRBV11-3 and TRBJ2-5; the match to TRBD2 covers 14 bases. CDR3 length: 20 residues. V lost 5 bases, J lost 3 bases, and 17 bases stayed unmatched. Germline CDR1 SGHNT, CDR2 YENEEA. This CDR3 reads CASSPGLAGGSQHLEETQYF. CDR3 nucleotide sequence: TGTGCCAGCAGCCCCGGACTAGCGGGAGGATCCCAACACCTTGAAGAGACCCAGTACTTC.

This clonotype appeared a single time. The rearrangement uses TRBV19 and TRBJ2-3; 7 nucleotides match TRBD2. The CDR3 is made up of 15 amino acids. Germline V lookup: CDR1 LNHDA, CDR2 SQIVND (reference sequence). V gave up 4 bases and J gave up 3 bases; unmatched junction bases: 7. The chain's CDR3 is CASSSDGGRTDTQYF. As DNA, the CDR3 is TGTGCCAGTAGTAGCGATGGCGGGAGAACAGATACGCAGTATTTT.

This clonotype was detected many times. This sequence joins TRBV6-1 and TRBJ2-2; tentative D call: TRBD2 (5 bases). V was cut by 1 base and J by 4 bases, with 10 bases left in between. The CDR3 has 15 residues. CDR1 and CDR2 from the germline V gene are MNHNS and SASEGT. CDR3 in amino acids: CASSEGGRRTGELFF. The CDR3 DNA is TGTGCCAGCAGTGAAGGAGGGCGTCGCACCGGGGAGCTGTTTTTT.

This clonotype turned up a few times. The genes are TRBV12-5 and TRBJ1-5; possible D gene TRBD1, 6 bases. Germline CDR1 LGHNT, CDR2 FRNRAP. The CDR3 loop spans 17 amino acids. The V gene lost 0 bases and the J gene lost 5 bases, with 17 bases spanning the gap. The CDR3 loop is CASGLVPTGLGDQPQHF. The CDR3, as DNA: TGTGCTAGTGGTTTGGTACCTACAGGGCTGGGCGATCAGCCCCAGCATTTT.

This clonotype was picked up many times. V is TRBV6-5 and J is TRBJ2-1; no reliable D call. The CDR3 runs 12 residues. The V and J ends lost 7 bases and 9 bases respectively, with 13 bases between them. From germline, CDR1 is MNHEY and CDR2 SVGAGI. CDR3 in DNA: TGTGCCAGCACCAGAAGCCCCGGTGAGCAGTTCTTC. Amino acid sequence: CASTRSPGEQFF.

V and J are TRBV20-1 and TRBJ2-5; TRBD2 matches at 10 bases. The CDR3 runs to 14 residues. From germline, CDR1 is DFQATT and CDR2 SNEGSKA (reference sequence). Trimming removed 6 bases from V and 1 base from J; junction bases left unmatched: 5. CDR3 sequence: CSAVLAGIQETQYF. The CDR3 DNA is TGCAGTGCAGTACTAGCGGGGATCCAAGAGACCCAGTACTTC.

This clonotype was recorded many times. The chain uses TRBV14 and TRBJ1-2; D gene ambiguous. Per the germline V gene, CDR1 is SGHDN and CDR2 is FVKESK. V shed 3 bases and J shed 2 bases, with 7 bases lying between them. This CDR3 spans 13 amino acids. For the CDR3, the DNA is TGTGCCAGCAGCCAGCAGCCGAACTATGGCTACACCTTC. Its protein is CASSQQPNYGYTF.

On this clonotype: A much more abundant neighbour one base away suggests this may be a read error. The gene calls are TRBV6-6 and TRBJ1-5; the D gene is possibly TRBD1 (5 bases). Trimming pared 4 bases from V and 2 bases from J, leaving 21 bases between. This CDR3 has 18 residues. CDR1 MNHNY and CDR2 SVGAGI come from the germline V gene (reference sequence). CDR3 bases: TGTGCCAGCAGTTCTAGGGGTTTGGAGGCCTCGGGCAATCAGCCCCAGCATTTT. Its translation: CASSSRGLEASGNQPQHF.

Notes on this clonotype: A read error is possible here, since a much larger clone lies one base away. The chain employs TRBV5-1 and TRBJ2-3, with D tentatively TRBD1 (5 bases). The better agreement between TRBJ1-5 and the DNA end casts doubt on the J call. The CDR3 length is 15 residues. The germline V gene encodes CDR1 SGHRS and CDR2 YFSETQ. CDR3 in DNA: TGCGCCAGCAGCAACCGACAGACGAGCACAGATACGCAGCATTTT. This translates into CASSNRQTSTDTQHF.